This paragraph reports one T cell receptor beta chain. The data belong to a study of blood T cell repertoires in COVID-19. Libraries were prepared by immunoSEQ multiplex PCR; TCRdb keeps only in-frame clonotypes and omits some of them. The table has 150,000 to 200,000 clones, approximately 85% seen once. Germline lookup yields CDR1 SGHDN and CDR2 FVKESK. CDR3 size: 14 residues. With 2 bases removed from V and 1 base from J, the gap between germline ends came to 8 bases. This chain joins TRBV14 and TRBJ1-1, with a weak D call TRBD1 (5 bases). Sequencing input: peripheral blood. This clonotype was obtained from a woman in her fifties or sixties with acute or convalescent COVID-19. The CDR3 loop reads CASSQWGGNTEAFF. The CDR3 DNA is TGTGCCAGCAGCCAATGGGGGGGGAACACTGAAGCTTTCTTT.